These 23 T cell receptor beta chains came from one sample sequenced in a study of T cells in localized non-small cell lung cancer. Repertoires were generated with immunoSEQ multiplex PCR, while TCRdb's copy carries only in-frame clones and drops some. Of 10,000 to 13,000 clones in the sample, 70% to 85% were seen once. Sequences were derived from peripheral blood, sampled before any cancer treatment. Receptor source: a male donor older than 55 with stage I lung adenocarcinoma.

The chain carries TRBV5-1 and TRBJ2-2; unclear D gene. This CDR3 contains 13 residues. Trimming took 4 bases from V and 4 from J, leaving 8 bases between them. Germline values: CDR1 SGHRS, CDR2 YFSETQ. CDR3 sequence (DNA): TGCGCCAGCAGCGTTTCGACCACCGGGGAGCTGTTTTTT. Protein: CASSVSTTGELFF.

The V and J genes are TRBV4-1 and TRBJ2-7; D not resolved. CDR3 length equals 13 residues. Germline V CDR1 and CDR2: MGHRA, YSYEKL. Trimming cost V 1 base and J 3 bases, with 7 bases left between them. The CDR3 loop is CASSQGVDYEQYF. In DNA, the CDR3 is TGCGCCAGCAGCCAAGGCGTGGACTACGAGCAGTACTTC.

The rearrangement joins TRBV28 to TRBJ1-1; 11 bases fit TRBD1. V was clipped by 10 bases and J by 7 bases; unmatched bases: 8. The CDR3 sequence is 13 residues long. CDR1 is MDHEN and CDR2 is SYDVKM in the germline V gene. The CDR3 DNA reads TGTGCCACGAGGACAGGGGGCTTTGGTGAAGCTTTCTTT. Translating gives CATRTGGFGEAFF.

The table lists this clone with a count of one. The V and J genes are TRBV2 and TRBJ1-1; perhaps TRBD1 as D (5 bases). The CDR3 covers 14 residues. Per the germline V gene, CDR1 is SNHLY and CDR2 is FYNNEI. V was clipped by 5 bases and J by 5 bases, with 15 bases between them. CDR3 region: CASSRGTRGTEAFF. Written as DNA, the CDR3 is TGTGCCAGCAGTCGAGGGACCCGGGGAACTGAAGCTTTCTTT.

This clone was counted between two and nine times. The chain carries TRBV28 and TRBJ1-5; D perhaps matches TRBD1 (6 bases). With 3 bases removed from V and 6 bases from J, the gap between germline ends came to 12 bases. The CDR3 consists of 14 residues. Germline V lookup: CDR1 MDHEN, CDR2 SYDVKM. This CDR3 is CASSLSRGGQPQHF. The CDR3, as DNA: TGTGCCAGCAGTTTGAGCAGGGGCGGTCAGCCCCAGCATTTT.

This clone was counted only a few times. The chain couples TRBV6-5 to TRBJ1-2, with 7 bases matching TRBD1. Per germline, CDR1 MNHEY and CDR2 SVGAGI. With V trimmed by 6 bases and J by 1 base, 2 bases remained unmatched. The CDR3 has 13 amino acids. The CDR3 loop is CASRRDSNYGYTF. In nucleotides, the CDR3 is TGTGCCAGCAGACGGGACAGTAACTATGGCTACACCTTC.

This clone has only a few counts. The chain's CDR3 is CVRSLAASGDNQPQHF. In DNA form, the CDR3 reads TGTGTCAGAAGCTTAGCGGCCAGTGGGGACAATCAGCCCCAGCATTTT. The chain uses TRBV7-5 and TRBJ1-5. TRBV7-5 is deemed a pseudogene. This CDR3 contains 16 residues.

V usage is TRBV10-1 and J usage is TRBJ2-3; D uncertain. The germline V and J ends were trimmed by 3 bases and 1 base, with 14 bases remaining between them. Germline assignment: CDR1 WNHNN and CDR2 SYGVQD (reference sequence). This CDR3 is built from 16 residues. CDR3 protein: CASSDLTLTRTDTQYF. The CDR3 DNA follows: TGCGCCAGCAGTGACCTAACCTTAACTCGCACAGATACGCAGTATTTT.

The rearrangement links TRBV7-6 to TRBJ2-5; D may correspond to TRBD1 or TRBD2 (6 bases each). Germline V CDR1 and CDR2: SGHVS, FNYEAQ. V was cut by 6 bases and J by 4 bases, with 21 bases left in between. The CDR3 extends over 16 amino acids. The CDR3 sequence is CASSPAGLGASETQYF. The CDR3 region has the DNA TGTGCCAGCAGTCCGGCGGGACTGGGGGCCTCAGAGACCCAGTACTTC.

This clone was seen a handful of times. The rearrangement uses TRBV18 and TRBJ2-2, with D possibly TRBD1 on 6 matching bases. V was shortened by 5 bases and J by 1 base, with 11 bases between the two germline ends. The CDR3 has 15 residues. Germline CDR1 KGHSH, CDR2 LQKENI. The CDR3 DNA reads TGTGCCAGCTCAGAAGGACAGCTGAACACCGGGGAGCTGTTTTTT. This encodes CASSEGQLNTGELFF.

The rearrangement joins TRBV7-2 to TRBJ1-6; D possibly corresponds to TRBD1 (6 bases). Germline values: CDR1 SGHTA, CDR2 FQGNSA. The V end lost 2 bases, the J end lost 13 bases, and 12 bases lay between the germline ends. This CDR3 has 13 residues. The CDR3 protein is CASSLTGPYPLHF. DNA of the CDR3: TGTGCCAGCAGCTTAACAGGGCCTTACCCCCTCCACTTT. The full variable domain, its missing parts supplied by reference TRBV7-2 and TRBJ1-6, is GAGVSQSPSNKVTEKGKDVELRCDPISGHTALYWYRQSLGQGLEFLIYFQGNSAPDKSGLPSDRFSAERTGGSVSTLTIQRTQQEDSAVYLCASSLTGPYPLHFGNGTRLTVT.

The CDR3 spells CASSQDAGVGNSPLHF. The CDR3 nucleotides read TGCGCCAGCAGCCAAGATGCAGGGGTAGGAAATTCACCCCTCCACTTT. V and J are TRBV4-1 and TRBJ1-6; perhaps TRBD1 as D (6 bases). CDR3 length: 16 amino acids. Deletions cut 0 bases from V and 7 bases from J, with 13 bases between. Germline V CDR1 and CDR2: MGHRA, YSYEKL.

This chain connects TRBV28 to TRBJ1-3; possibly TRBD1 for D (5 bases). CDR1 is MDHEN, CDR2 SYDVKM, per germline. Trimming shortened V by 3 bases and J by 0 bases, and 21 bases separated the two germline ends. The CDR3 is made up of 19 amino acids. The CDR3 bases are TGTGCCAGCAGTTTGGGGCCAAGGCGACAGAGTTTCTCTGGAAACACCATATATTTT. It encodes CASSLGPRRQSFSGNTIYF.

V is TRBV21-1 and J is TRBJ1-2; whether TRBD1, the table's D call, matches the DNA was not checked. TRBV21-1 is classified as a pseudogene. There are 16 residues in the CDR3. CDR3 coding DNA: TGTGCCAGCAGCACCTGGACAGGGGGCGAGGACTATGGCTACACCTTC. It specifies CASSTWTGGEDYGYTF.

The rearrangement uses TRBV21-1 and TRBJ1-2; TRBD1, the table's D call, was not compared with the DNA. TRBV21-1 has pseudogene status. CDR3 size: 16 residues. CDR3 sequence (DNA): TGTGCCAGCAGCAAAAACGTCACAGGGACAAACTATGGCTACACCTTC. This sequence encodes CASSKNVTGTNYGYTF.

The chain uses TRBV7-2 and TRBJ2-2, with 9 bases lining up with TRBD2. This CDR3 has 16 amino acids. V shed 6 bases and J 7 bases; nucleotides not matched to a gene: 12. Germline V gene data show CDR1 as SGHTA and CDR2 as FQGNSA. The CDR3 reads CASSPRVAGVGGELFF. The DNA of the CDR3 is TGTGCCAGCAGTCCCCGGGTAGCGGGGGTGGGCGGGGAGCTGTTTTTT.

V gene TRBV20-1 combines with J gene TRBJ2-7; D gene ambiguous. CDR3 length equals 11 residues. CDR1 is DFQATT and CDR2 is SNEGSKA in the germline V gene (reference sequence). The ends were cut back, 1 base at V and 2 bases at J, with 3 bases in the middle. The DNA for the CDR3 is TGCAGTGCTAGAGTACCCTACGAGCAGTACTTC. It is translated as CSARVPYEQYF.

This clone came up once. The chain has TRBV6-6 and TRBJ1-5; D gene uncertain. Trimming pared 5 bases from V and 5 bases from J, leaving 13 bases between. In germline, CDR1 is MNHNY, CDR2 SVGAGI (reference sequence). The CDR3 runs 14 residues. The CDR3: CASSPRPGDQPQHF. The CDR3 nucleotides are TGTGCCAGCAGTCCTAGGCCCGGTGATCAGCCCCAGCATTTT.

This chain joins TRBV11-3 and TRBJ2-3, with 8 bases aligning to TRBD2. V was clipped by 3 bases and J by 0 bases; unmatched bases: 2. CDR3 size: 15 residues. Germline V gives CDR1 SGHNT, CDR2 YENEEA. CDR3 coding DNA: TGTGCCAGCAGCTTTGAGCGGGGGAGCACAGATACGCAGTATTTT. This encodes CASSFERGSTDTQYF.

The gene calls are TRBV7-8 and TRBJ2-1; weak D call: TRBD2 (5 bases). CDR1 is SGHVS and CDR2 is FQNEAQ in the germline V gene. Trimming shortened V by 2 bases and J by 9 bases, and 14 bases separated the two germline ends. The CDR3 spans 14 residues. CDR3 in DNA: TGTGCCAGCAGCTTAATTCCCGGGGATGGTGAGCAGTTCTTC. This encodes CASSLIPGDGEQFF.

The chain employs TRBV5-1 and TRBJ1-4, with no clear D. CDR3 length: 17 amino acids. V lost 1 base and J 0 bases, leaving 13 bases between the germline ends. CDR1 and CDR2 (germline): SGHRS, YFSETQ. CDR3 nucleotide sequence: TGCGCCAGCAGCTTGTTCGCGGGGTCTGCAACTAATGAAAAACTGTTTTTT. It codes for CASSLFAGSATNEKLFF.

CDR3 sequence: CASSFKGGTDTQYF. The CDR3 bases are TGTGCCAGCAGCTTTAAGGGGGGGACAGATACGCAGTATTTT. The rearrangement links TRBV7-6 to TRBJ2-3, with a weak D call TRBD2 (7 bases). Trimming took 3 bases from V and 3 from J, leaving 10 bases between them. This CDR3 has 14 amino acids. Germline V lookup: CDR1 SGHVS, CDR2 FNYEAQ.

The chain combines TRBV6-5 with TRBJ1-4; D is uncertain. Trimming pared 3 bases from V and 4 bases from J, leaving 15 bases between. This CDR3 region has 16 residues. The germline V gene has CDR1 MNHEY and CDR2 SVGAGI. CDR3 sequence: CASSYGVGGLNEKLFF. The CDR3 coding sequence is TGTGCCAGCAGTTATGGCGTGGGTGGACTTAATGAAAAACTGTTTTTT.